Sequencing of this T cell receptor (beta chain) was carried out in a study of T-cell memory formation after mild COVID-19. Overall study context: TCR clusters largely stayed donor specific.

There are a few counts of this clonotype. What it binds is unknown. The authors produced TCR alpha and TCR beta cDNA libraries with sample barcodes and UMIs by 5'RACE using constant-segment primers. Each CDR3 protein is one row after TCRdb ran MiXCR on the 5' RACE reads. The sample includes 100,000 to 140,000 distinct CDR3 sequences, 13% to 15% seen only once; the top ten take 39%. General study results and limits: Several responding clones turned up in pre-infection memory, indicating that cross-reactive memory may have taken part.

The origin of this receptor is a young man who had mild COVID-19 (a few samples of this study predate the infection). Cell type and time point are not known. The sample consisted of PBMCs or a T cell subset sorted from them (not recorded which).

The CDR3 bases are TGTGCCAGCAGTGCGAACAGAGGCACTGAAGCTTTCTTT. Its protein is CASSANRGTEAFF. This sequence joins TRBV25-1 and TRBJ1-1, with D uncertain. V was clipped by 4 bases and J by 4 bases, with 10 bases between them. Germline CDR1 is MGHDK and CDR2 is SYGVNS. The CDR3 contains 13 residues.